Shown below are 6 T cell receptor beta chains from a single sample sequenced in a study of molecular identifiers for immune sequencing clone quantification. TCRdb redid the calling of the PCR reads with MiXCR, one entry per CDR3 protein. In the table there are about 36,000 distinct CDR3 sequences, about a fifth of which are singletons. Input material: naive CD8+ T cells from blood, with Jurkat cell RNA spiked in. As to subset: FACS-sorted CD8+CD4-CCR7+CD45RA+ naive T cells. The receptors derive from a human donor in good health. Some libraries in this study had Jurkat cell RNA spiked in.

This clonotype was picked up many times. As DNA, the CDR3 is TGCAGCGTTCGTCTGGGGGTGAACACCGGGGAGCTGTTTTTT. Protein: CSVRLGVNTGELFF. The chain couples TRBV29-1 to TRBJ2-2, with D perhaps matching TRBD1 or TRBD2 (5 bases each). V was cut by 5 bases and J by 1 base, with 11 bases left in between. Germline V gene lookup returns CDR1 SQVTM and CDR2 ANQGSEA. The CDR3 has 14 amino acids.

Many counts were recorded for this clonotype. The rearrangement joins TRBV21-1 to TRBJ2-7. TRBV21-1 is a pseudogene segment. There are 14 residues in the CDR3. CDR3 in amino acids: CASSKGKVIDEQYF. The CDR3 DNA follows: TGTGCCAGCAGCAAAGGGAAGGTAATCGACGAGCAGTACTTC.

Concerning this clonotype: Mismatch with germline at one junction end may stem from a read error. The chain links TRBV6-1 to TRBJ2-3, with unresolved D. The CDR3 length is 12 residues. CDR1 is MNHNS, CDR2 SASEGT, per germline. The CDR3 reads CASSEAAAPKDF. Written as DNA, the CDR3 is TGTGCCAGCAGCGAAGCCGCCGCTCCCAAGGATTTT.

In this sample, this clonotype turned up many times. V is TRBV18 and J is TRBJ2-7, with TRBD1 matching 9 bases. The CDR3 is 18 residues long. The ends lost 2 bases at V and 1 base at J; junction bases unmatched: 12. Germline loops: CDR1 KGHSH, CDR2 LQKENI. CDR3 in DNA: TGTGCCAGCTCACCATTACGCGGGACAGGGAAGATGTCCTACGAGCAGTACTTC. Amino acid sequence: CASSPLRGTGKMSYEQYF.

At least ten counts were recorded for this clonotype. The CDR3 sequence is CAIMGTGYEQYF. For the CDR3, the DNA is TGTGCCATCATGGGGACCGGCTACGAGCAGTACTTC. V usage is TRBV10-3 and J usage is TRBJ2-7; D may match TRBD1 or TRBD2 (5 bases each). Germline V gene sequence: CDR1 ENHRY, CDR2 SYGVKD. The CDR3 length is 12 residues. V shed 7 bases and J shed 3 bases, with 10 bases lying between them.

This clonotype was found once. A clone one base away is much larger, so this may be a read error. CDR3 nucleotide sequence: TGCAGCGTTGCAAGGGCAGGGAACATCGGGGAGCTGTTTTTT. This translates into CSVARAGNIGELFF. The rearrangement links TRBV29-1 to TRBJ2-2; D is possibly TRBD1 (5 bases). This CDR3 is 14 amino acids long. Germline V gene lookup returns CDR1 SQVTM and CDR2 ANQGSEA.